This T cell receptor beta chain was documented in a study of cytomegalovirus exposure and HLA in healthy donors. For the study at large: As released early, the data held roughly 85 million unique TCRs from HLA-typed donors.

Findings and caveats of the study: Versus the roughly 670-donor mean, an Asian-associated ancestry cluster reportedly showed fewer N-insertions in a later analysis. Later analysis showed most CMV-associated TCR beta chains appearing HLA-restricted.

The PCR had 60 Vbeta and 13 Jbeta primers. Repertoires were generated with immunoSEQ multiplex PCR, while TCRdb's copy carries only in-frame clones and drops some. Here the sample spans roughly 150,000 clones, 85% being singletons. Details on this clone: Its antigen is unidentified.

The CDR3 has 14 amino acids. Germline V lookup: CDR1 SEHNR, CDR2 FQNEAQ (reference sequence). Trimming stripped 1 base from V and 9 bases from J, with 13 bases between. This TCR was sampled from a man aged 25 to 40 in good health and CMV-seropositive. Input material: PBMCs. The genes are TRBV7-9 and TRBJ2-1; perhaps TRBD2 as D (6 bases). In nucleotides, the CDR3 is TGTGCCAGCAGCTTAGGAGGACTAAAGGGTGAGCAGTTCTTC. It codes for CASSLGGLKGEQFF.